A single sample gave rise to the 20 T cell receptor beta chains below, sequenced in a study of blood T cells in healthy people across ages. Together with a sample-barcoded 5' primer, a J-beta primer mix was included in a second PCR lasting roughly 6 to 12 cycles. A single record per CDR3 protein comes from TCRdb applying MiXCR to the 5' RACE reads. The sample holds about 620,000 distinct CDR3 sequences, around 52% seen once. Material for sequencing was blood. The source is a woman aged 80 or older in good health.

This sequence joins TRBV3-1 and TRBJ2-2; D is uncertain. This CDR3 is 16 amino acids long. In germline, CDR1 is LGHDT, CDR2 YNNKEL (reference sequence). The V end was cut by 1 base, the J end by 4 bases, with 13 bases between. The CDR3 reads CASSQVKGPSTGELFF. In DNA, the CDR3 is TGTGCCAGCAGCCAAGTAAAGGGTCCGAGCACCGGGGAGCTGTTTTTT. Full variable domain (rest looked up from reference TRBV3-1 and TRBJ2-2): DTAVSQTPKYLVTQMGNDKSIKCEQNLGHDTMYWYKQDSKKFLKIMFSYNNKELIINETVPNRFSPKSPDKAHLNLHINSLELGDSAVYFCASSQVKGPSTGELFFGEGSRLTVL.

Points on this clonotype: One base away lies a much larger clone, so this may be a sequencing read error. The chain links TRBV3-1 to TRBJ2-4, with D perhaps TRBD2 (5 bases). The J call may be mistaken, given a closer DNA end match to TRBJ2-7. The CDR3 has 14 amino acids. The germline V gene has CDR1 LGHDT and CDR2 YNNKEL (reference sequence). The CDR3 nucleotides are TGTGCCAGCAGCCGGACTGCAACCTCCTACGAGCAGTACTTC. It codes for CASSRTATSYEQYF.

The genes are TRBV28 and TRBJ1-5; the D is unclear. The germline V gene has CDR1 MDHEN and CDR2 SYDVKM. The CDR3 has 15 amino acids. Trimming removed 2 bases from V and 1 base from J, with 9 bases in between. CDR3 residues: CASSLMFVSNQPQHF. As DNA, the CDR3 is TGTGCCAGCAGTTTAATGTTTGTCAGCAATCAGCCCCAGCATTTT. Supplemented by reference TRBV28 and TRBJ1-5, the full variable domain reads DVKVTQSSRYLVKRTGEKVFLECVQDMDHENMFWYRQDPGLGLRLIYFSYDVKMKEKGDIPEGYSVSREKKERFSLILESASTNQTSMYLCASSLMFVSNQPQHFGDGTRLSIL.

This clonotype was recorded once. The chain recombines TRBV6-5 with TRBJ1-2; unclear D gene. Trimming pared 4 bases from V and 6 bases from J, leaving 9 bases between. Germline CDR1 is MNHEY and CDR2 is SVGAGI. The CDR3 covers 12 residues. CDR3 sequence: CASSSIDNGYTF. The CDR3 coding sequence is TGTGCCAGCAGTTCAATAGACAATGGCTACACCTTC.

This clonotype came up many times. The chain recombines TRBV6-5 with TRBJ2-1; 11 bases are shared with TRBD2. V lost 5 bases, J lost 7 bases, and 7 bases stayed unmatched. CDR1 is MNHEY and CDR2 is SVGAGI in the germline V gene. This CDR3 is built from 15 residues. CDR3 bases: TGTGCCAGCAGTGTGACTAGCGGGACGAGGAATGAGCAGTTCTTC. Amino acids: CASSVTSGTRNEQFF.

The genes are TRBV29-1 and TRBJ2-1, with 11 bases lining up with TRBD2. There are 15 residues in the CDR3. The germline gives CDR1 SQVTM, CDR2 ANQGSEA. With V trimmed by 3 bases and J by 4 bases, 5 bases remained unmatched. Here the CDR3 DNA reads TGCAGCGTTGAGTCCCCTAGCGGGGGGTACAATGAGCAGTTCTTC. Translation: CSVESPSGGYNEQFF.

This clonotype showed up just a few times. One end of the junction is discordant with germline, which a read error may explain. The chain is built from TRBV3-1 and TRBJ2-5, with D perhaps matching TRBD2 (6 bases). Germline CDR1 is LGHDT and CDR2 is YNNKEL (reference sequence). The CDR3 runs 13 residues. The CDR3 DNA follows: TGTGCCAGCAGCCAAGGGACTAAAGAGACCCTGTACTTC. Translation gives CASSQGTKETLYF.

The chain combines TRBV7-2 with TRBJ2-5, with 11 bases lining up with TRBD2. Germline trimming cut 5 bases from V and 11 bases from J; bases unmatched to any gene: 4. Germline CDR1 reads SGHTA; CDR2 reads FQGNSA. This CDR3 comprises 12 residues. The CDR3 DNA reads as TGTGCCAGCAGCAATAGCGGGAGGGAGCAGTACTTC. It codes for CASSNSGREQYF. Supplemented by reference TRBV7-2 and TRBJ2-5, the full variable domain reads GAGVSQSPSNKVTEKGKDVELRCDPISGHTALYWYRQSLGQGLEFLIYFQGNSAPDKSGLPSDRFSAERTGGSVSTLTIQRTQQEDSAVYLCASSNSGREQYFGPGTRLLVL.

For this clonotype: A read error is possible here, since a much larger clone lies one base away. The gene calls are TRBV20-1 and TRBJ2-5; D is ambiguous. Germline CDR1 reads DFQATT; CDR2 reads SNEGSKA (reference sequence). The CDR3 extends over 10 amino acids. CDR3 loop: CRGMGNEQYF. DNA for the CDR3: TGCAGGGGAATGGGAAATGAGCAGTACTTC.

This clonotype was detected ten times or more. The chain has TRBV15 and TRBJ2-3; no reliable D call. CDR3 length: 13 amino acids. The germline V and J ends were trimmed by 6 bases and 4 bases, with 11 bases remaining between them. Germline V gives CDR1 LNHNV, CDR2 YYDKDF (reference sequence). The CDR3 nucleotides are TGTGCCACCAGTGGGGTTGGGCCAGATACGCAGTATTTT. This sequence encodes CATSGVGPDTQYF.

On this clonotype itself: The junction departs from the called germline gene at one end, perhaps through a read error. The chain links TRBV7-6 to TRBJ2-1; no definite D call. The germline V gene has CDR1 SGHVS and CDR2 FNYEAQ. CDR3 length: 15 residues. As DNA, the CDR3 is TGTGCCTGCAGCTTGTATTCGGCTTCTTACAATGAGCAGTTCTTC. This sequence encodes CACSLYSASYNEQFF.

This clonotype came up many times. The V call is TRBV20-1, the J call TRBJ1-2; 8 bases map to TRBD1. V was pared by 5 bases and J by 4 bases, with 6 bases of the junction left unmatched. This CDR3 contains 13 residues. CDR1 and CDR2 from the germline V gene are DFQATT and SNEGSKA (reference sequence). The CDR3 here is CSARGQGVYGYTF. The CDR3 DNA sequence: TGCAGTGCTCGTGGACAGGGTGTCTATGGCTACACCTTC.

With regard to this clonotype: This sequence may be a read error, since a much larger clone differs from it by one base. The V and J genes are TRBV9 and TRBJ2-1; tentative D call: TRBD2 (5 bases). Germline CDR1 and CDR2: SGDLS and YYNGEE. CDR3 length: 15 amino acids. CDR3 loop: CASSETGSSHNEQFF. The CDR3 DNA reads TGTGCCAGCAGCGAGACGGGGAGCTCCCACAATGAGCAGTTCTTC.

This clonotype has just a few counts. The chain has TRBV14 and TRBJ1-1; D gene unclear. CDR1 and CDR2 (germline): SGHDN, FVKESK. The CDR3 covers 16 residues. V lost 1 base and J lost 1, with 13 bases in between. CDR3 sequence (DNA): TGTGCCAGCAGCCAAGTTGAGACAAATAGGAACACTGAAGCTTTCTTT. It encodes CASSQVETNRNTEAFF.

The CDR3 DNA sequence: TGCAGTGCTAGAGTAATACACTACACTGAAGCTTTCTTT. Protein: CSARVIHYTEAFF. This chain uses TRBV20-1 with TRBJ1-1, with unresolved D. CDR1 and CDR2 (germline): DFQATT, SNEGSKA (reference sequence). The CDR3 totals 13 residues. The V end lost 1 base, the J end lost 3 bases, and 9 bases lay between the germline ends.

CDR3 in amino acids: CASSLVAGTQDPTGELFF. In DNA, the CDR3 is TGTGCCAGCAGCTTAGTCGCGGGGACCCAAGACCCCACCGGGGAGCTGTTTTTT. The rearrangement uses TRBV13 and TRBJ2-2, with a possible D match to TRBD2 (6 bases). V lost 1 base to trimming and J lost 4 bases, with 19 bases between them. This CDR3 spans 18 amino acids. In germline, CDR1 is PRHDT, CDR2 FYEKMQ (reference sequence). Drawing the rest from reference TRBV13 and TRBJ2-2, the complete variable domain is AAGVIQSPRHLIKEKRETATLKCYPIPRHDTVYWYQQGPGQDPQFLISFYEKMQSDKGSIPDRFSAQQFSDYHSELNMSSLELGDSALYFCASSLVAGTQDPTGELFFGEGSRLTVL.

Concerning this clonotype itself: This clone may be a read error of a much larger clone one base away. The chain recombines TRBV9 with TRBJ2-5, with TRBD2 matching over 8 bases. The CDR3 has 15 amino acids. V was clipped by 4 bases and J by 11 bases; unmatched bases: 16. Germline V gives CDR1 SGDLS, CDR2 YYNGEE. The CDR3 bases are TGTGCCAGCAGCATATCGGGGGGGACCTACAATGAGCAGTACTTC. Its protein is CASSISGGTYNEQYF.

The rearrangement links TRBV6-6 to TRBJ2-5, with 7 nucleotides matching TRBD1. The DNA end lines up better with TRBJ2-7; the J call may be wrong. The CDR3 runs 15 residues. CDR1 is MNHNY and CDR2 is SVGAGI in the germline V gene (reference sequence). The CDR3 here is CASSYRTGQDYEQYF. The CDR3 DNA follows: TGTGCCAGCAGTTACCGAACCGGACAGGACTACGAGCAGTACTTC.

Ten or more counts support this clonotype. The chain links TRBV6-2 or TRBV6-3 to TRBJ2-1, with a tentative D call TRBD1 (6 bases). Trimming took off 7 bases at V and 5 bases at J, with 15 bases between the two ends. The CDR3 spans 14 residues. Per germline, CDR1 MNHEY and CDR2 SVGEGT. The CDR3 is CASIAGTSHNEQFF. CDR3 in DNA: TGTGCCAGCATCGCCGGGACATCTCACAATGAGCAGTTCTTC.

About this clonotype: It may be a read error: a sequence one base away is much more abundant. CDR3 nucleotides: TGTGCCAGCGGGACGGGGATCTCCTACAATGAGCAGTACTTC. It codes for CASGTGISYNEQYF. The rearrangement uses TRBV28 and TRBJ2-1; TRBD1 or TRBD2 may be the D gene (5 bases each). The J call may not be correct, given that the DNA end is closer to TRBJ2-7. The CDR3 covers 14 residues. CDR1 MDHEN and CDR2 SYDVKM come from the germline V gene.